The 30 T cell receptor beta chains below were found in one sample sequenced in a study of cytomegalovirus exposure and HLA in healthy donors. Both 60 Vbeta primers and 13 Jbeta primers went into the PCR. Sequenced by immunoSEQ multiplex PCR; TCRdb stores in-frame clones only, minus some. The sample includes 220,000 or so clones, around 80% of them seen just once. The sequencing input was PBMCs. These receptors came from a male donor in good health and CMV-seronegative.

This rearrangement joins TRBV5-1 to TRBJ2-7, with 9 bases matching TRBD2. The CDR3 extends over 16 amino acids. V was clipped by 0 bases and J by 2 bases; unmatched bases: 6. Per germline, CDR1 SGHRS and CDR2 YFSETQ. DNA for the CDR3: TGCGCCAGCAGCTTGGGGTCGGCTAGCGGGACCTACGAGCAGTACTTC. Its translation: CASSLGSASGTYEQYF.

The chain is built from TRBV13 and TRBJ2-2, with 7 bases fitting TRBD2. The CDR3 consists of 16 residues. V lost 2 bases, J lost 4 bases, and 7 bases stayed unmatched. Per the germline V gene, CDR1 is PRHDT and CDR2 is FYEKMQ (reference sequence). CDR3 loop: CASSLIAGEFTGELFF. CDR3 bases: TGTGCCAGCAGCTTAATTGCGGGAGAGTTCACCGGGGAGCTGTTTTTT.

This chain links TRBV6-1 with TRBJ1-5, with D possibly matching TRBD1 (5 bases). This CDR3 region has 15 residues. Trimming pared 8 bases from V and 5 bases from J, leaving 19 bases between. Germline loops: CDR1 MNHNS, CDR2 SASEGT. Here the CDR3 reads CASYKWGGEYQPQHF. The CDR3 DNA sequence: TGTGCCAGCTACAAGTGGGGGGGGGAGTATCAGCCCCAGCATTTT.

The chain uses TRBV7-8 and TRBJ1-2; no clear D. The CDR3 loop spans 15 amino acids. From germline, CDR1 is SGHVS and CDR2 FQNEAQ. The V end was cut by 1 base, the J end by 4 bases, with 13 bases between. CDR3 region: CASSLDPDQAYGYTF. CDR3 sequence (DNA): TGTGCCAGCAGCTTAGATCCCGACCAGGCCTATGGCTACACCTTC.

The chain carries TRBV27 and TRBJ2-7; the D gene is possibly TRBD1 (6 bases). Trimming left V 6 bases short and J 1 base short, with 16 bases between. Germline loops: CDR1 MNHEY, CDR2 SMNVEV (reference sequence). This CDR3 has 15 amino acids. The CDR3 loop reads CASRTLRGLSYEQYF. The CDR3 bases are TGTGCCAGCAGAACTCTCAGGGGCCTTTCCTACGAGCAGTACTTC.

The chain links TRBV5-4 to TRBJ2-1; 13 positions match TRBD2. Trimming removed 4 bases from V and 5 bases from J; junction bases left unmatched: 15. This CDR3 spans 19 amino acids. The germline CDR1 and CDR2 sequences are SGHNT and YYREEE (reference sequence). As DNA, the CDR3 is TGTGCCAGCAGCACACCGGGGAATGTTGGGACTAGCGGGGACAATGAGCAGTTCTTC. Translating it yields CASSTPGNVGTSGDNEQFF. Filled out from reference TRBV5-4 and TRBJ2-1, the complete variable domain reads ETGVTQSPTHLIKTRGQQVTLRCSSQSGHNTVSWYQQALGQGPQFIFQYYREEENGRGNFPPRFSGLQFPNYSSELNVNALELDDSALYLCASSTPGNVGTSGDNEQFFGPGTRLTVL.

The rearrangement links TRBV6-4 to TRBJ1-4; the D is unclear. The V and J ends lost 0 bases and 4 bases respectively, with 12 bases between them. Germline V gene lookup returns CDR1 MRHNA and CDR2 SNTAGT. There are 16 residues in the CDR3. CDR3: CASSDSAAVGNEKLFF. The CDR3 DNA is TGTGCCAGCAGTGACTCTGCGGCCGTTGGTAATGAAAAACTGTTTTTT.

This clone was detected only a few times. The chain carries TRBV23-1 and TRBJ1-2; maybe TRBD1 (5 bases). TRBV23-1 is designated an ORF whose function remains uncertain. The V end was cut by 8 bases, the J end by 8 bases, with 15 bases between. The CDR3 is made up of 12 amino acids. The CDR3 DNA follows: TGCGCCAGCCCCGGGGGTTTGGGGGGCTACACCTTC. It is translated as CASPGGLGGYTF.

The chain is built from TRBV2 and TRBJ2-1; 12 nucleotides agree with TRBD2. The CDR3 contains 15 residues. V shed 6 bases, J shed 8 bases, and the junction held 8 bases outside the gene matches. Germline CDR1 and CDR2: SNHLY and FYNNEI. In nucleotides, the CDR3 is TGTGCCAGCAGCGGGTCGACTAGCGGGAGTGATGAGCAGTTCTTC. It codes for CASSGSTSGSDEQFF.

V is TRBV5-1 and J is TRBJ2-5; 8 positions match TRBD1. The V gene's germline CDR1 is SGHRS and CDR2 YFSETQ. The V gene end was trimmed by 4 bases and the J gene end by 11 bases; junction bases not matched to a gene: 10. CDR3 size: 13 residues. CDR3 sequence: CASSLGQGWEQYF. The CDR3 nucleotides read TGCGCCAGCAGCCTAGGACAGGGCTGGGAGCAGTACTTC.

This chain uses TRBV2 with TRBJ1-5; TRBD1 is a possible D gene (5 bases). The CDR3 sequence is 15 residues long. V lost 3 bases to trimming and J lost 1 base, with 10 bases between them. Germline-derived CDR1 and CDR2 are SNHLY and FYNNEI. CDR3 amino acids: CASSELRGSNQPQHF. The DNA for the CDR3 is TGTGCCAGCAGTGAGTTAAGGGGCAGCAATCAGCCCCAGCATTTT.

The chain combines TRBV28 with TRBJ1-4; D possibly corresponds to TRBD1 (6 bases). This CDR3 spans 15 amino acids. Germline-derived CDR1 and CDR2 are MDHEN and SYDVKM. V was trimmed by 4 bases and J by 5 bases, leaving 14 bases between them. The CDR3 nucleotides are TGTGCCAGCAGTTGGGAGGGGGGCGTGAATGAAAAACTGTTTTTT. Amino acid sequence: CASSWEGGVNEKLFF.

The V call is TRBV27, the J call TRBJ2-5; TRBD1 matches 8 bases. This CDR3 spans 14 amino acids. The junction had 7 bases not matched to a gene; V was cut back by 5 bases and J by 5 bases. Per the germline V gene, CDR1 is MNHEY and CDR2 is SMNVEV (reference sequence). CDR3 nucleotides: TGTGCCAGCAGTGCTTGGACAGGGTCGGAGACCCAGTACTTC. Its translation is CASSAWTGSETQYF.

The rearrangement uses TRBV5-1 and TRBJ2-3; D uncertain. V dropped 4 bases and J dropped 5 bases, with 11 bases sitting between them. This CDR3 spans 13 amino acids. Germline V lookup: CDR1 SGHRS, CDR2 YFSETQ. The CDR3 DNA reads TGCGCCAGCAGCATCCTCTCCTTAGATACGCAGTATTTT. Translating gives CASSILSLDTQYF.

The genes are TRBV6-1 and TRBJ2-7, with 11 nucleotides matching TRBD1. Per germline, CDR1 MNHNS and CDR2 SASEGT. The junction had 11 bases not matched to a gene; V was cut back by 6 bases and J by 7 bases. CDR3 length: 15 residues. The CDR3 nucleotides read TGTGCCAGCAGCCCGCATCCGGGACAGGGGGGTGAGCAGTACTTC. Its protein is CASSPHPGQGGEQYF.

This clone came up a few times. This chain joins TRBV7-9 and TRBJ1-5, with TRBD1 matching over 7 bases. Germline lookup yields CDR1 SEHNR and CDR2 FQNEAQ (reference sequence). The CDR3 runs to 16 residues. The trim removed 3 bases at V and 1 base at J, leaving 6 bases unmatched. DNA for the CDR3: TGTGCCAGCAGCTTCGGAGACAGGGTCAGCAATCAGCCCCAGCATTTT. Its translation is CASSFGDRVSNQPQHF.

This chain joins TRBV27 and TRBJ2-5; 7 bases map to TRBD1. The CDR3 is 13 amino acids. From germline, CDR1 is MNHEY and CDR2 SMNVEV (reference sequence). J lost 2 bases, V lost 4 bases, and 1 base had no gene match. In DNA form, the CDR3 reads TGTGCCAGCAGTTGGACAGGTCAAGAGACCCAGTACTTC. Protein: CASSWTGQETQYF.

This chain connects TRBV30 to TRBJ2-7; 9 bases line up with TRBD2. This CDR3 has 16 residues. Looked up from germline, CDR1 is GTSNPN and CDR2 is SVGIG (reference sequence). Trimming removed 0 bases from V and 7 bases from J; junction bases left unmatched: 13. As DNA, the CDR3 is TGTGCCTGGAGTGTACTTCTGACTAGCGGAGGAGGAGAGCAGTACTTC. The encoded protein is CAWSVLLTSGGGEQYF.

The rearrangement joins TRBV2 to TRBJ2-1, with D possibly matching TRBD2 (6 bases). This CDR3 contains 15 residues. Germline V gene lookup returns CDR1 SNHLY and CDR2 FYNNEI. V shed 4 bases and J shed 0 bases, with 10 bases lying between them. This CDR3 is CASSVDGSSYNEQFF. The CDR3 DNA reads as TGTGCCAGCAGTGTCGACGGGAGCTCCTACAATGAGCAGTTCTTC.

The rearrangement links TRBV7-3 to TRBJ2-2, with 13 bases aligning to TRBD2. Germline V CDR1 and CDR2: SGHTA, FQGTGA. This CDR3 is built from 18 residues. J gave up 7 bases and V 5 bases, and 13 bases lay outside the gene matches. DNA for the CDR3: TGTGCCAGCAGCCCCCCCGGGACTAGCGGGACCCTTGGCGGGGAGCTGTTTTTT. This encodes CASSPPGTSGTLGGELFF. Full variable domain (remainder filled in from reference TRBV7-3 and TRBJ2-2): GAGVSQTPSNKVTEKGKYVELRCDPISGHTALYWYRQSLGQGPEFLIYFQGTGAADDSGLPNDRFFAVRPEGSVSTLKIQRTERGDSAVYLCASSPPGTSGTLGGELFFGEGSRLTVL.

This clone has a handful of counts. The chain is built from TRBV15 and TRBJ2-5, with a tentative D call TRBD2 (6 bases). Germline values: CDR1 LNHNV, CDR2 YYDKDF (reference sequence). This CDR3 region has 15 residues. Trimming cost V 3 bases and J 4 bases, with 15 bases left between them. The CDR3, as DNA: TGTGCCACCAGCAGTCCCGGGACTCGGCGAGAGACCCAGTACTTC. It translates to CATSSPGTRRETQYF.

The rearrangement joins TRBV30 to TRBJ1-5; D possibly corresponds to TRBD1 (5 bases). Germline V gene data show CDR1 as GTSNPN and CDR2 as SVGIG (reference sequence). V lost 1 base and J lost 6, with 10 bases in between. This CDR3 is 13 amino acids long. CDR3 coding DNA: TGTGCCTGGAGTGCGCAGGGAAGTCAGCCCCAGCATTTT. This translates into CAWSAQGSQPQHF.

The genes are TRBV28 and TRBJ1-1, with D maybe TRBD1 (6 bases). Germline loops: CDR1 MDHEN, CDR2 SYDVKM. The V and J ends lost 1 base and 3 bases respectively, with 12 bases between them. The CDR3 runs to 15 residues. CDR3: CASSLSGGLDTEAFF. CDR3 coding DNA: TGTGCCAGCAGTTTATCTGGGGGCCTGGACACTGAAGCTTTCTTT.

The gene calls are TRBV5-1 and TRBJ2-2; the match to TRBD2 covers 13 bases. In germline, CDR1 is SGHRS, CDR2 YFSETQ. CDR3 size: 16 residues. V dropped 4 bases and J dropped 4; count of bases not matched to a gene: 4. As DNA, the CDR3 is TGCGCCAGCAGCACGACTAGCGGGAGGAGCACCGGGGAGCTGTTTTTT. Translating gives CASSTTSGRSTGELFF. The whole variable domain, filled in from reference TRBV5-1 and TRBJ2-2, reads KAGVTQTPRYLIKTRGQQVTLSCSPISGHRSVSWYQQTPGQGLQFLFEYFSETQRNKGNFPGRFSGRQFSNSRSEMNVSTLELGDSALYLCASSTTSGRSTGELFFGEGSRLTVL.

Only one count was recorded for this clone. The chain employs TRBV5-1 and TRBJ2-7, with D uncertain. The CDR3 is made up of 12 amino acids. Germline V gene lookup returns CDR1 SGHRS and CDR2 YFSETQ. Between the trimmed V and J ends, which lost 5 bases and 2 bases, there was a span of 8 bases. The CDR3 reads CASRNGPYEQYF. CDR3 nucleotides: TGCGCCAGCAGGAACGGTCCCTACGAGCAGTACTTC.

This clone was counted only a few times. This sequence joins TRBV6-5 and TRBJ2-1; D is possibly TRBD2 (6 bases). The germline CDR1 and CDR2 sequences are MNHEY and SVGAGI. The V and J ends lost 6 bases and 7 bases respectively, with 19 bases between them. The CDR3 totals 15 residues. The CDR3 region has the DNA TGTGCCAGCAGGGGAGGAGACAAGGTAGTAAATGAGCAGTTCTTC. It translates to CASRGGDKVVNEQFF.

The chain is built from TRBV6-5 and TRBJ2-3; D is unclear. Trimming took 0 bases from V and 4 from J, leaving 14 bases between them. Germline CDR1 MNHEY, CDR2 SVGAGI. The CDR3 runs 16 residues. The CDR3: CASSYSRQDVSDTQYF. The CDR3 DNA reads as TGTGCCAGCAGTTACTCGCGTCAGGATGTATCAGATACGCAGTATTTT.

This clone was detected once. This rearrangement joins TRBV9 to TRBJ2-7; TRBD2 might be the D (6 bases). Trimming removed 3 bases at V and 7 bases at J, with 23 bases between. The CDR3 is 16 amino acids. Germline V lookup: CDR1 SGDLS, CDR2 YYNGEE. The CDR3 reads CASSATPDLGGREQYF. CDR3 DNA: TGTGCCAGCAGCGCCACCCCGGACCTCGGGGGAAGGGAGCAGTACTTC.

The genes are TRBV11-2 and TRBJ2-7; 8 bases align to TRBD1. The CDR3 is made up of 13 amino acids. Germline V CDR1 and CDR2: SGHAT, FQNNGV. Trimming cost V 8 bases and J 3 bases; bases outside gene matches: 6. The CDR3, as DNA: TGTGCCAGCGGATGGACAGGGAACTACGAGCAGTACTTC. This translates into CASGWTGNYEQYF.

This clone has only a few counts. The CDR3 DNA reads TGCGCCAGCAGCCTCCAAACAGCCTTCACTGAAGCTTTCTTT. This codes for CASSLQTAFTEAFF. This chain uses TRBV5-1 with TRBJ1-1, with D unresolved. Between the trimmed V and J ends, which lost 4 bases and 4 bases, there was a span of 14 bases. Per germline, CDR1 SGHRS and CDR2 YFSETQ. The CDR3 length is 14 residues. The whole variable domain, remainder taken from reference TRBV5-1 and TRBJ1-1, is KAGVTQTPRYLIKTRGQQVTLSCSPISGHRSVSWYQQTPGQGLQFLFEYFSETQRNKGNFPGRFSGRQFSNSRSEMNVSTLELGDSALYLCASSLQTAFTEAFFGQGTRLTVV.